This TCR beta chain was captured by sequencing in a study of T cell clones after liver transplantation. Study information: TCRbeta sequencing after a pre-transplant mixed lymphocyte reaction identified graft-donor-reactive clones, later tracked in post-transplant blood.

The CDR3 spans 15 residues. Looked up from germline, CDR1 is LNHDA and CDR2 is SQIVND (reference sequence). Trimming removed 4 bases from V and 3 bases from J; junction bases left unmatched: 6. Assay: immunoSEQ multiplex PCR; the TCRdb copy retains only in-frame clones and omits some. The sample yields more than 95,000 clones, approximately 78% seen once. Unstimulated PBMCs were sorted into CD3+CD4+ and CD3+CD8+ populations. The receptor's source is a human donor who received a liver transplant. The V and J genes are TRBV19 and TRBJ2-4, with 7 positions matching TRBD2. The specimen comprised CD4+ T cells from blood, sampled before liver transplant. This CDR3 is CASSTPGGVKNIQYF. The CDR3 coding sequence is TGTGCCAGTAGTACCCCGGGGGGTGTCAAAAACATTCAGTACTTC.